These 6 T cell receptor beta chains were all obtained from the same sample, sequenced in a study of technical replicates of blood from four donors. The table came from immunoSEQ multiplex PCR; TCRdb's copy has only in-frame clones and leaves some out. The sample lists over 75,000 clones, approximately 97% occurring once. Sequencing used T cells isolated from PBMCs. These receptors originate from a human donor in good health.

The chain carries TRBV7-2 and TRBJ1-2; 7 nucleotides match TRBD1. This CDR3 contains 15 residues. Germline V CDR1 and CDR2: SGHTA, FQGNSA. V lost 2 bases and J lost 2; bases outside the gene matches: 5. CDR3 sequence: CASSLSTGLNYGYTF. The CDR3, as DNA: TGTGCCAGCAGCTTATCGACAGGGTTAAACTATGGCTACACCTTC. Filled out from reference TRBV7-2 and TRBJ1-2, the complete variable domain reads GAGVSQSPSNKVTEKGKDVELRCDPISGHTALYWYRQSLGQGLEFLIYFQGNSAPDKSGLPSDRFSAERTGGSVSTLTIQRTQQEDSAVYLCASSLSTGLNYGYTFGSGTRLTVV.

This sequence joins TRBV7-9 and TRBJ2-7; 7 bases agree with TRBD2. V lost 5 bases to trimming and J lost 6 bases; unmatched junction nucleotides: 13. Germline assignment: CDR1 SEHNR and CDR2 FQNEAQ (reference sequence). The CDR3 covers 15 residues. The CDR3 loop is CASSPPSGEGIEQYF. The CDR3 bases are TGTGCCAGCAGCCCTCCTAGCGGCGAAGGTATCGAGCAGTACTTC.

This clone has a single count. The chain couples TRBV11-2 to TRBJ2-7; TRBD1 might be the D (7 bases). From germline, CDR1 is SGHAT and CDR2 FQNNGV. CDR3 size: 13 residues. CDR3 residues: CAIAGGGAYEQYF. CDR3 coding DNA: TGTGCGATCGCAGGAGGGGGCGCCTACGAGCAGTACTTC.

This rearrangement joins TRBV11-1 to TRBJ2-7; 13 bases match TRBD2. The CDR3 spans 14 residues. Germline values: CDR1 SGHAT, CDR2 FQDESV (reference sequence). J lost 7 bases, V lost 4 bases, and 4 bases had no gene match. CDR3: CASSSGLAGREQYF. Here the CDR3 DNA reads TGTGCCAGCAGCTCGGGACTAGCGGGACGGGAGCAGTACTTC.

The chain couples TRBV7-3 to TRBJ2-1, with TRBD2 identical over 11 bases. From germline, CDR1 is SGHTA and CDR2 FQGTGA. V trimming: 4 bases; J trimming: 4 bases; junction bases outside the gene matches: 9. The CDR3 covers 17 residues. The CDR3 sequence: CASSSGAGTSGYNEQFF. The CDR3 DNA follows: TGTGCCAGCAGCTCTGGGGCCGGGACTAGCGGTTACAATGAGCAGTTCTTC.

The chain combines TRBV4-1 with TRBJ1-5; possibly TRBD1 for D (5 bases). This CDR3 has 15 amino acids. The ends were cut back, 3 bases at V and 3 bases at J, with 12 bases in the middle. Looked up from germline, CDR1 is MGHRA and CDR2 is YSYEKL. This chain's CDR3 is CASSHDTGNNQPQHF. The CDR3 DNA follows: TGCGCCAGCAGCCATGACACAGGAAACAATCAGCCCCAGCATTTT.